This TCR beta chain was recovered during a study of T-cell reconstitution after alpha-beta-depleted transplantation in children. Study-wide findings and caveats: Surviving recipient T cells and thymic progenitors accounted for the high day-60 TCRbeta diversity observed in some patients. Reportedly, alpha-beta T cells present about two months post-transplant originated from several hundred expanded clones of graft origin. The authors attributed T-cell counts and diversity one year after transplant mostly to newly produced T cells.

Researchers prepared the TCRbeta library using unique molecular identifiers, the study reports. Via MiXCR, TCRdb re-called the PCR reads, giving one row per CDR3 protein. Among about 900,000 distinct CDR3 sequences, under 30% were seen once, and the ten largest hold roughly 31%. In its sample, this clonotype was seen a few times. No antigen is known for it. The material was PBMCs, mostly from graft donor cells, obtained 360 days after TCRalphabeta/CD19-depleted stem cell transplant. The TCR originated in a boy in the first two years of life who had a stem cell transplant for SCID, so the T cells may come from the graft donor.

The CDR3 sequence: CASSYRQGAGNEQFF. The DNA for the CDR3 is TGTGCCAGCAGTTACCGACAGGGTGCGGGCAATGAGCAGTTCTTC. The chain links TRBV6-5 to TRBJ2-1; TRBD1 agrees at 7 bases. Germline loops: CDR1 MNHEY, CDR2 SVGAGI. CDR3 length: 15 residues. V lost 2 bases and J lost 6; bases outside the gene matches: 7.